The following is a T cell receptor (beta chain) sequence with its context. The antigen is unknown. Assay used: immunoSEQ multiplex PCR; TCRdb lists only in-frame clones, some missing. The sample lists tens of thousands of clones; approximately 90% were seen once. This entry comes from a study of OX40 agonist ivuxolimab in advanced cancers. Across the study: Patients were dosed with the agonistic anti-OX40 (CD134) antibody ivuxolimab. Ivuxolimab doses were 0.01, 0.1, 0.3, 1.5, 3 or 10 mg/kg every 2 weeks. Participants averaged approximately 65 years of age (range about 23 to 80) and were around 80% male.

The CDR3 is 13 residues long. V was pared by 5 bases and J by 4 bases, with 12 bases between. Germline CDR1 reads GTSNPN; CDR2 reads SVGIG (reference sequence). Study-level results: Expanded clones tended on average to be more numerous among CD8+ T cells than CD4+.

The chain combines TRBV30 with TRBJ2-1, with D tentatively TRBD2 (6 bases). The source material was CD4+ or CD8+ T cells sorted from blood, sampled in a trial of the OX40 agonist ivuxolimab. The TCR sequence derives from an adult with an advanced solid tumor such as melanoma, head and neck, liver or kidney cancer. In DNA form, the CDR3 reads TGTGCCTGGGCGGGACCAAATTACAATGAGCAGTTCTTC. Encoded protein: CAWAGPNYNEQFF.